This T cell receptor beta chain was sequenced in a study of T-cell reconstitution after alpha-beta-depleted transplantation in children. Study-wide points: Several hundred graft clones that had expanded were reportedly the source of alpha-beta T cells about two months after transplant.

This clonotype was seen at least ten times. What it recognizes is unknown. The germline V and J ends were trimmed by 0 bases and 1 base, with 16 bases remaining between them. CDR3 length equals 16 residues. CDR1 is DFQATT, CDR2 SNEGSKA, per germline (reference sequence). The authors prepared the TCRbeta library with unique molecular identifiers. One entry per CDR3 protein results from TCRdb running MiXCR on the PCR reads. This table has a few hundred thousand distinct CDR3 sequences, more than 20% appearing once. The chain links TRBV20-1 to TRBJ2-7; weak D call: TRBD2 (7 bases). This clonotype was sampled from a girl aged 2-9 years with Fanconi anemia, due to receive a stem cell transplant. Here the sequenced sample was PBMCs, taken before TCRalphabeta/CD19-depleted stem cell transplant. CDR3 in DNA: TGCAGTGCTAGAGAACAGGGACTACCCTATTCCTACGAGCAGTACTTC. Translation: CSAREQGLPYSYEQYF.